Presented here are 8 T cell receptor beta chains from one specimen sequenced in a study of T cell clonality in common variable immunodeficiency. Overall study results and limits: Common variable immunodeficiency TCR beta sequences reportedly had fewer deletions and N-nucleotide insertions.

The antigens for these receptors are not known. Measured with immunoSEQ multiplex PCR; TCRdb has only the in-frame clones, and not every one. The sample contains more than 13,000 clones, none occurring once; 8.5% to 10% lies in the top ten. What was sequenced was peripheral blood mononuclear cells. These receptors all come from a human donor with common variable immunodeficiency.

As concerns this clone: The sequenced fragment ends 3 residues before the CDR3 boundary, so the rest is inferred from the germline J gene. The chain is built from TRBV5-1 and TRBJ2-1, with 8 bases aligning to TRBD2. V was pared by 4 bases and J by 3 bases, with 9 bases of the junction left unmatched. Germline CDR1 reads SGHRS; CDR2 reads YFSETQ. The CDR3 extends over 16 amino acids. The CDR3 loop is CASSLISGLVYNEQFF. The sequenced part of the CDR3 DNA is TGCGCCAGCAGCCTGATATCGGGACTAGTCTACAATGAG.

This clone was recorded a few times. The read is 3 residues too short to cover the CDR3 end, so that end is filled in from the germline J gene. The chain carries TRBV30 and TRBJ2-3, with D hard to call. CDR1 and CDR2 from the germline V gene are GTSNPN and SVGIG (reference sequence). The V and J ends lost 0 bases and 0 bases respectively, with 7 bases between them. CDR3 length equals 14 residues. The CDR3 sequence is CAWSVGDSTDTQYF. The CDR3 bases that were read are TGTGCCTGGAGTGTAGGTGATAGCACAGATACG.

There are a few counts of this clone. The read falls 3 residues short of the CDR3 end, and the missing part is taken from the germline J gene. V and J are TRBV6-9 and TRBJ2-7; 10 nucleotides match TRBD2. Trimming removed 6 bases from V and 0 bases from J; junction bases left unmatched: 14. Looked up from germline, CDR1 is MNHGY and CDR2 is SVAAGI. The CDR3 sequence is 18 residues long. The CDR3 bases that were read are TGTGCCAGCAGCCTCGTTGGGATAGCGGGAGGAAGCTCCTACGAG. Residues: CASSLVGIAGGSSYE. From start to end, the CDR3 is CASSLVGIAGGSSYEQYF.

The table lists this clone with a few counts. The CDR3 extends 3 residues past the end of the read, so its final part is completed from the germline J gene. This chain joins TRBV2 and TRBJ1-5, with D perhaps TRBD1 (6 bases). This CDR3 has 14 residues. Trimming took 8 bases from V and 2 from J, leaving 13 bases between them. Looked up from germline, CDR1 is SNHLY and CDR2 is FYNNEI. The CDR3 is CASVQGGGNQPQHF. The DNA read from the CDR3 is TGTGCCAGCGTACAGGGTGGGGGCAATCAGCCC.

With regard to this clone: Coverage ceases 3 residues before the CDR3 finishes, and the germline J gene fills in the end. The rearrangement links TRBV7-9 to TRBJ2-5; tentative D call: TRBD1 (6 bases). Germline V CDR1 and CDR2: SEHNR, FQNEAQ (reference sequence). Trimming stripped 2 bases from V and 1 base from J, with 11 bases between. The CDR3 has 15 residues. The covered CDR3 bases are TGTGCCAGCAGCTTAAGGGGGAACAGCCAAGAGACC. This codes for CASSLRGNSQET. The whole CDR3 protein reads CASSLRGNSQETQYF. Full variable domain (missing parts from reference TRBV7-9 and TRBJ2-5): DTGVSQNPRHKITKRGQNVTFRCDPISEHNRLYWYRQTLGQGPEFLTYFQNEAQLEKSRLLSDRFSAERPKGSFSTLEIQRTEQGDSAMYLCASSLRGNSQETQYFGPGTRLLVL.

This clone was counted a few times. The observed sequence ends 3 residues before the CDR3 terminus, with the missing tail filled in from the germline J gene. The chain couples TRBV30 to TRBJ1-2; D is uncertain. The CDR3 sequence is 11 residues long. The germline V gene encodes CDR1 GTSNPN and CDR2 SVGIG (reference sequence). The V gene lost 5 bases and the J gene lost 4 bases, with 8 bases spanning the gap. The DNA read from the CDR3 is TGTGCCTGGGCGATATCCTATGGC. It is translated as CAWAISYG. The CDR3, in full, reads CAWAISYGYTF.

Only a few counts were recorded for this clone. The CDR3 is cut off 3 residues early in the read; its end comes from the germline J gene. This chain links TRBV7-9 with TRBJ2-2; TRBD2 might be the D (6 bases). The germline gives CDR1 SEHNR, CDR2 FQNEAQ (reference sequence). The CDR3 is 14 amino acids. CDR3 sequence reads: CASSLRREEAVLFF. The CDR3 bases that were read are TGTGCCAGCAGCTTACGGCGGGAAGAGGCCGTG.

As regards this clone: The sequence runs out 3 residues before the end of the CDR3; the remainder is reconstructed from the germline J gene. The chain employs TRBV19 and TRBJ2-7, with a possible D match to TRBD1 (6 bases). This CDR3 region has 16 residues. Trimming shortened V by 6 bases and J by 4 bases, and 22 bases separated the two germline ends. CDR1 and CDR2 from the germline V gene are LNHDA and SQIVND (reference sequence). The CDR3 protein is CASRSSGTNGLYEQYF. The CDR3 DNA, read in part, is TGTGCCAGTAGATCCTCAGGGACAAACGGTCTGTACGAG.